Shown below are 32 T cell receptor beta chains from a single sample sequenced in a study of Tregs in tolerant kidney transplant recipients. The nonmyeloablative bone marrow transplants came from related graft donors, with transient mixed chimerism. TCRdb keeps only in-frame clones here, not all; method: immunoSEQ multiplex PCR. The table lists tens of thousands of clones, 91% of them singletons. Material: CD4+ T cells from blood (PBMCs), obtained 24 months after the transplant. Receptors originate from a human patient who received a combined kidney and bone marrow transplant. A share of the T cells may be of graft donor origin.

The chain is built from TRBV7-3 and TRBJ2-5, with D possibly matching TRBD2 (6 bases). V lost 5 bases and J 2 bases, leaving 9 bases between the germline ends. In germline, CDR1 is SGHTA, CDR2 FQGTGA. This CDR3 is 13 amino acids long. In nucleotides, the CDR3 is TGTGCCAGCAGCCCCAGCGGGCAAGAGACCCAGTACTTC. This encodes CASSPSGQETQYF.

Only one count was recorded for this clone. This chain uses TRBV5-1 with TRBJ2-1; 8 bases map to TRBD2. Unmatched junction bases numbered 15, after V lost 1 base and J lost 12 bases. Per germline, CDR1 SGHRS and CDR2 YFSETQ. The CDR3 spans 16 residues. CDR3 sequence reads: CASSLHRLQRETAQFF. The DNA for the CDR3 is TGCGCCAGCAGCTTGCACCGACTGCAGCGGGAGACAGCGCAGTTCTTC. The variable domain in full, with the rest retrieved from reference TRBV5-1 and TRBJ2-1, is KAGVTQTPRYLIKTRGQQVTLSCSPISGHRSVSWYQQTPGQGLQFLFEYFSETQRNKGNFPGRFSGRQFSNSRSEMNVSTLELGDSALYLCASSLHRLQRETAQFFGPGTRLTVL.

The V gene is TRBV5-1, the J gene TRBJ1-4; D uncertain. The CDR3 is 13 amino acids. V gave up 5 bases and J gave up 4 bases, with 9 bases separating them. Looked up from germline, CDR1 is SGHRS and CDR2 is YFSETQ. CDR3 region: CASSTAFNEKLFF. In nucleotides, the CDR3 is TGCGCCAGCAGTACAGCTTTTAATGAAAAACTGTTTTTT.

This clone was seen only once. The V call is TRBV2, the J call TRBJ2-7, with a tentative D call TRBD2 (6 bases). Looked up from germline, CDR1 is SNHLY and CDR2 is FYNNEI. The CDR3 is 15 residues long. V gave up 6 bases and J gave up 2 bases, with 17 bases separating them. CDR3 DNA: TGTGCCAGCAGGCGGGGCAGGGACTTAGCCTACGAGCAGTACTTC. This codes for CASRRGRDLAYEQYF.

The CDR3 region has the DNA TGTGCCAGCAGCGCGACAGGTAATCAGCCCCAGCATTTT. Amino acid sequence: CASSATGNQPQHF. The V and J genes are TRBV9 and TRBJ1-5; TRBD1 is a possible D gene (6 bases). Germline CDR1 reads SGDLS; CDR2 reads YYNGEE. The CDR3 covers 13 residues. The V end was cut by 3 bases, the J end by 4 bases, with 8 bases between.

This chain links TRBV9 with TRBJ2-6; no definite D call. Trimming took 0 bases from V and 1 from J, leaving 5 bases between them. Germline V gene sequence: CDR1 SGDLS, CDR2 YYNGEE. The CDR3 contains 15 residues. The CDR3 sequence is CASSVGRSGANVLTF. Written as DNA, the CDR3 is TGTGCCAGCAGCGTAGGGCGGTCTGGGGCCAACGTCCTGACTTTC.

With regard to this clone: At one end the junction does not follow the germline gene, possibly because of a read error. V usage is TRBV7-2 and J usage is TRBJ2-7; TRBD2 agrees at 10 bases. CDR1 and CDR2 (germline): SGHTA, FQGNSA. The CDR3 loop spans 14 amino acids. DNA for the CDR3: TGTGCCAGCAGCATAGCGGGGGGTCCCGTCGAGCAGTACTTC. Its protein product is CASSIAGGPVEQYF. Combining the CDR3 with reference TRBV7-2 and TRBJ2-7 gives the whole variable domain GAGVSQSPSNKVTEKGKDVELRCDPISGHTALYWYRQSLGQGLEFLIYFQGNSAPDKSGLPSDRFSAERTGGSVSTLTIQRTQQEDSAVYLCASSIAGGPVEQYFGPGTRLTVT.

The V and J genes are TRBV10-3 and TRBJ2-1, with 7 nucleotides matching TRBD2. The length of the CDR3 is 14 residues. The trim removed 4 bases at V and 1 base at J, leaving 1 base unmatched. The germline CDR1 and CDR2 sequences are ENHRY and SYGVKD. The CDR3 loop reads CAISAGGSYNEQFF. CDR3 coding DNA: TGTGCCATCAGTGCGGGGGGATCCTACAATGAGCAGTTCTTC.

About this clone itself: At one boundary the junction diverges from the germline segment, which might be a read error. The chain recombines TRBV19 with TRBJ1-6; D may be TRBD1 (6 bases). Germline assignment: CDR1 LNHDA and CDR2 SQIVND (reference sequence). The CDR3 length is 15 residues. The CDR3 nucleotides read TGTGCCAGCAGTATAGAGAAAGGGGGAACTTCACCCCTCCACTTT. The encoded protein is CASSIEKGGTSPLHF. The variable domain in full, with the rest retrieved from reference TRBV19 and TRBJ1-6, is DGGITQSPKYLFRKEGQNVTLSCEQNLNHDAMYWYRQDPGQGLRLIYYSQIVNDFQKGDIAEGYSVSREKKESFPLTVTSAQKNPTAFYLCASSIEKGGTSPLHFGNGTRLTVT.

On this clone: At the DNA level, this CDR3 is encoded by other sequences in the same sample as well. The DNA of the CDR3 is TGTGCCAGCTCACCCGTACTAGCCACAAAGGGGTACGAGCAGTACTTC. Its protein product is CASSPVLATKGYEQYF. J is TRBJ2-7 and V is TRBV18; possible D gene TRBD2, 6 bases. V lost 3 bases, J lost 4 bases, and 19 bases lay in between. This CDR3 has 16 amino acids. Looked up from germline, CDR1 is KGHSH and CDR2 is LQKENI.

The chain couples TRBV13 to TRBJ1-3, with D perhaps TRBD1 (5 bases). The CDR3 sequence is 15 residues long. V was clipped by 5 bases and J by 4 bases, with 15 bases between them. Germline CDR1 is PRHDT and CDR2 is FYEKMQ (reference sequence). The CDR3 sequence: CASSPLTDLGNTIYF. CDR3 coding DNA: TGTGCCAGCAGCCCCTTGACAGATTTAGGAAACACCATATATTTT.

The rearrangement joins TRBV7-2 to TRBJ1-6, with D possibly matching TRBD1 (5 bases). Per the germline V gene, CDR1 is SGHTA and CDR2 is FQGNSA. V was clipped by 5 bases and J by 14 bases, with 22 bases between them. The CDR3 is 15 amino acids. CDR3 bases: TGTGCCAGCAGCCAAATGGGGCCATCTCTCAGGGCCCTCCACTTT. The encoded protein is CASSQMGPSLRALHF.

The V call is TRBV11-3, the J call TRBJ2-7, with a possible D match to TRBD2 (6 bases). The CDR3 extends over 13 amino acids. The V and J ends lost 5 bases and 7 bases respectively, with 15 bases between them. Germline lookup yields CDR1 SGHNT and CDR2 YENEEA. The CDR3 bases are TGTGCCAGCAGCGCTTCACTTGGAGGGGAGCAGTACTTC. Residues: CASSASLGGEQYF.

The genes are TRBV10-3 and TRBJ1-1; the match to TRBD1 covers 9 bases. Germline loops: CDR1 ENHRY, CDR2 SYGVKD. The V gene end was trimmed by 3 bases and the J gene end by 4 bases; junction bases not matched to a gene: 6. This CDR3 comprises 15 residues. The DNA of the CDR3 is TGTGCCATCAGTGACCCCCTGACAGGGGGCACTGAAGCTTTCTTT. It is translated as CAISDPLTGGTEAFF.

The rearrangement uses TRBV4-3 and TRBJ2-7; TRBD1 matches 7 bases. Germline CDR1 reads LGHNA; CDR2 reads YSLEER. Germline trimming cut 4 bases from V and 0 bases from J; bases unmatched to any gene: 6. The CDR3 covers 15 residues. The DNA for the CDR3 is TGCGCCAGCAGCCTGGCCCGGACAGGCTCCTACGAGCAGTACTTC. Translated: CASSLARTGSYEQYF.

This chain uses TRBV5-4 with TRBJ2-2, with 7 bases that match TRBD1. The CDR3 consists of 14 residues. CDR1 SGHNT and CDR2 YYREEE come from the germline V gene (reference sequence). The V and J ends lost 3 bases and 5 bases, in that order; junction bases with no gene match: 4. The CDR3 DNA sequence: TGTGCCAGCAGCTCGATGACAGGGACCGGGGAGCTGTTTTTT. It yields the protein CASSSMTGTGELFF.

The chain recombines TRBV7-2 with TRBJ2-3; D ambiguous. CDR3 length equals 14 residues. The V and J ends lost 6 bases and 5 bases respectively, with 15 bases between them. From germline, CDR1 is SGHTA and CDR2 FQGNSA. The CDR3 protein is CASSQLMVLDTQYF. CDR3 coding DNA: TGTGCCAGCAGTCAACTCATGGTTCTAGATACGCAGTATTTT. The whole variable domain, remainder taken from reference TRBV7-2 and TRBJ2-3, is GAGVSQSPSNKVTEKGKDVELRCDPISGHTALYWYRQSLGQGLEFLIYFQGNSAPDKSGLPSDRFSAERTGGSVSTLTIQRTQQEDSAVYLCASSQLMVLDTQYFGPGTRLTVL.

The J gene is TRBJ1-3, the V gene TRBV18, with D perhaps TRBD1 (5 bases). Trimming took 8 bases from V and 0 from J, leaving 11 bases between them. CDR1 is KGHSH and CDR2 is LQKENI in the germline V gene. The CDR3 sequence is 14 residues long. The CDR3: CASVPQVSGNTIYF. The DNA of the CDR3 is TGTGCCAGCGTTCCACAGGTCTCTGGAAACACCATATATTTT.

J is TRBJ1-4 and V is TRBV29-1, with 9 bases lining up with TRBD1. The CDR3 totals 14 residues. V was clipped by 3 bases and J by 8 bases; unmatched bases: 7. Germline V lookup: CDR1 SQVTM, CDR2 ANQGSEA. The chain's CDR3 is CSVDETGGLEKLFF. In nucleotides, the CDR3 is TGCAGCGTTGACGAAACAGGGGGCTTAGAAAAACTGTTTTTT.

CDR3 bases: TGTGCCAGCAGTCAAGAGACAGGGTATGGTACAGATACGCAGTATTTT. Its protein is CASSQETGYGTDTQYF. This chain uses TRBV27 with TRBJ2-3; 7 nucleotides align to TRBD1. The CDR3 sequence is 16 residues long. Germline V lookup: CDR1 MNHEY, CDR2 SMNVEV (reference sequence). The J segment lost 3 bases and the V segment lost 5 bases, leaving 11 bases of the junction unmatched.

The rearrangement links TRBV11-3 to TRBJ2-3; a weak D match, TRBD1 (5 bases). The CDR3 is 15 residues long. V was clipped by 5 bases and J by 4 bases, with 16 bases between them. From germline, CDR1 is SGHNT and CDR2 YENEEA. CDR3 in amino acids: CASSPQQAGADTQYF. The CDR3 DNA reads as TGTGCCAGCAGCCCCCAACAGGCTGGGGCAGATACGCAGTATTTT.

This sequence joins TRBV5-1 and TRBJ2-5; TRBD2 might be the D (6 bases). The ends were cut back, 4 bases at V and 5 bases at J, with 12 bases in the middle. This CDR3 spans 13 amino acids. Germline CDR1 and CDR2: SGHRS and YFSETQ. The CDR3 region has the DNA TGCGCCAGCAGCCCCGGGGGTGGGGAGACCCAGTACTTC. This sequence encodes CASSPGGGETQYF.

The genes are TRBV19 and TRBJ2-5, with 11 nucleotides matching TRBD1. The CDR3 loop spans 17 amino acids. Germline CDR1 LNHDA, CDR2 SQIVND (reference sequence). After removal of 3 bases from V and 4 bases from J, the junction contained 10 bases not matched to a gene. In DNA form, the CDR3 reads TGTGCCAGTAGTATTGGTTGGACAGGGGGCTTCGGAGAGACCCAGTACTTC. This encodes CASSIGWTGGFGETQYF.

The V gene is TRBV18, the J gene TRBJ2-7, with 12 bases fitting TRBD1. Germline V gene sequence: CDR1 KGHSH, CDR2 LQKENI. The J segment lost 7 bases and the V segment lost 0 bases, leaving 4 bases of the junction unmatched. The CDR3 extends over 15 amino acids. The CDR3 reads CASSPPGQGAWEQYF. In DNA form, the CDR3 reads TGTGCCAGCTCACCACCGGGACAGGGGGCGTGGGAGCAGTACTTC. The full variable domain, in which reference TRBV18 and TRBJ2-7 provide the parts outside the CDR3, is NAGVMQNPRHLVRRRGQEARLRCSPMKGHSHVYWYRQLPEEGLKFMVYLQKENIIDESGMPKERFSAEFPKEGPSILRIQQVVRGDSAAYFCASSPPGQGAWEQYFGPGTRLTVT.

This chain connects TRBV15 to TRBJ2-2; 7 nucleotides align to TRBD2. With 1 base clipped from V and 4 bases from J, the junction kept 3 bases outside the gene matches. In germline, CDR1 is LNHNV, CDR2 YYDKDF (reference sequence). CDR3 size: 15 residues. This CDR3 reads CATSRGLARTGELFF. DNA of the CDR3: TGTGCCACCAGCAGAGGACTAGCCCGCACCGGGGAGCTGTTTTTT. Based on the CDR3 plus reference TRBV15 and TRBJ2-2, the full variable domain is DAMVIQNPRYQVTQFGKPVTLSCSQTLNHNVMYWYQQKSSQAPKLLFHYYDKDFNNEADTPDNFQSRRPNTSFCFLDIRSPGLGDTAMYLCATSRGLARTGELFFGEGSRLTVL.

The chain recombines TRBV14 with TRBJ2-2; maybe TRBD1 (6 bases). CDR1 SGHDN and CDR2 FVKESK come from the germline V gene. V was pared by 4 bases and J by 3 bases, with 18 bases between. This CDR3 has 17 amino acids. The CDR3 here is CASSPKRDYRDTGELFF. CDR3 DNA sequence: TGTGCCAGCAGCCCAAAGCGCGACTACAGGGACACCGGGGAGCTGTTTTTT.

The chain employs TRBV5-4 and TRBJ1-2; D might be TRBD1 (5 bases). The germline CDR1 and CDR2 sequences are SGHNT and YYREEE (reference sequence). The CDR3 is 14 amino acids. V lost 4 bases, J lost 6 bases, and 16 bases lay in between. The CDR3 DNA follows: TGTGCCAGCAGCCCGGCAGGGTTGGAAGATGGCTACACCTTC. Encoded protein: CASSPAGLEDGYTF.

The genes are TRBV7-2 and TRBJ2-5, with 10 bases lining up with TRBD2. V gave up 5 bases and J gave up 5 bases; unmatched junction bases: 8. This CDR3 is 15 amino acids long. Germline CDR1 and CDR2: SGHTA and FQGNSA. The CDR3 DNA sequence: TGTGCCAGCAGCATGACTAGCGGGTACGTTGAGACCCAGTACTTC. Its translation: CASSMTSGYVETQYF.

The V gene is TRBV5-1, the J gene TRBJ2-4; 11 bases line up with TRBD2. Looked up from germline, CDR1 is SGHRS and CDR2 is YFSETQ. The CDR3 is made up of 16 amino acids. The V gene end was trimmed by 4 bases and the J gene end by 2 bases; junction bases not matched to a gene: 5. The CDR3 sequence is CASSVLAGETKNIQYF. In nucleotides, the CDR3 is TGCGCCAGCAGCGTACTAGCGGGAGAGACCAAAAACATTCAGTACTTC.

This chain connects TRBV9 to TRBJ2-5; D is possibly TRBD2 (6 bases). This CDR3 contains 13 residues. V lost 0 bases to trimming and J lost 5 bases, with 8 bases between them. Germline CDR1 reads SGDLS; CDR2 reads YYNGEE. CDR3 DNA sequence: TGTGCCAGCAGCGTAGGCGGAGGGGAGACCCAGTACTTC. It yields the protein CASSVGGGETQYF.

The CDR3 DNA is TGTGCCAGCAGCTTTCATCTAGTCGCAGGGACTTACAATGAGCAGTTCTTC. Its translation: CASSFHLVAGTYNEQFF. This chain joins TRBV7-6 and TRBJ2-1; the D gene is possibly TRBD2 (6 bases). The CDR3 has 17 residues. The germline V gene encodes CDR1 SGHVS and CDR2 FNYEAQ. The ends were cut back, 3 bases at V and 4 bases at J, with 19 bases in the middle.

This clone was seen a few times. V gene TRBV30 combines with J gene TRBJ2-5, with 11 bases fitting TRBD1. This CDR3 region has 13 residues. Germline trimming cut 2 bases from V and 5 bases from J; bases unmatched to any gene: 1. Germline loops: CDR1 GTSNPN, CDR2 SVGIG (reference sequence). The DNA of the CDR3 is TGTGCCTGGAGTTGGGACAGGGGGGAGACCCAGTACTTC. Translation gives CAWSWDRGETQYF.